This entry lists 27 T cell receptor beta chains sequenced from one sample in a study of CD4 T cells in relation to SARS-CoV-2 and coronaviruses. The unexposed donors gave CD4+ T cells in about 2011-2018, prior to COVID-19. The cells were cultured for about 10 days before CD4+ T cells were isolated. These receptors have no identified antigens. Using immunoSEQ multiplex PCR, the repertoire was profiled, and TCRdb retains in-frame clones only, with some absent. The table shows around 25,000 clones, with approximately 78% occurring only once. The sample consisted of CD4+ T cells from PBMCs, cultured in vitro. These TCRs come from a human donor in good health.

The V and J genes are TRBV7-7 and TRBJ2-7, with 11 bases aligning to TRBD1. The V and J ends lost 5 bases and 3 bases, in that order; junction bases with no gene match: 3. This CDR3 spans 14 amino acids. The V gene's germline CDR1 is SSHAT and CDR2 FNYEAQ (reference sequence). CDR3 sequence: CASSVGTGGYEQYF. Written as DNA, the CDR3 is TGTGCCAGCAGCGTCGGGACAGGGGGCTACGAGCAGTACTTC.

The V call is TRBV5-4, the J call TRBJ2-3; D is unclear. V lost 4 bases, J lost 0 bases, and 18 bases lay in between. The CDR3 length is 17 residues. Germline V CDR1 and CDR2: SGHNT, YYREEE (reference sequence). This chain's CDR3 is CASSPSPAPASTDTQYF. The CDR3 DNA sequence: TGTGCCAGCAGCCCGTCACCAGCTCCCGCAAGCACAGATACGCAGTATTTT. The variable domain in full, with the rest retrieved from reference TRBV5-4 and TRBJ2-3, is ETGVTQSPTHLIKTRGQQVTLRCSSQSGHNTVSWYQQALGQGPQFIFQYYREEENGRGNFPPRFSGLQFPNYSSELNVNALELDDSALYLCASSPSPAPASTDTQYFGPGTRLTVL.

This clone was observed a few times. The chain has TRBV19 and TRBJ2-2; D is unclear. Germline V gene data show CDR1 as LNHDA and CDR2 as SQIVND (reference sequence). The CDR3 is 9 amino acids. CDR3 in DNA: TGTGCACAGCCCGGGGAGCTGTTTTTT. Translating gives CAQPGELFF.

The chain joins TRBV27 to TRBJ2-3, with 12 bases lining up with TRBD2. Germline assignment: CDR1 MNHEY and CDR2 SMNVEV (reference sequence). The CDR3 sequence is 17 residues long. Unmatched junction bases numbered 9, after V lost 4 bases and J lost 4 bases. This chain's CDR3 is CASSSPSGRVHPDTQYF. The CDR3 nucleotides read TGTGCCAGCAGTTCCCCTAGCGGGAGGGTTCATCCAGATACGCAGTATTTT.

The chain joins TRBV30 to TRBJ2-5; either TRBD1 or TRBD2 may supply D (6 bases each). Trimming left V 4 bases short and J 5 bases short, with 11 bases between. Germline assignment: CDR1 GTSNPN and CDR2 SVGIG (reference sequence). CDR3 length equals 12 residues. The chain's CDR3 is CAWKGGLETQYF. DNA for the CDR3: TGTGCCTGGAAGGGGGGACTCGAGACCCAGTACTTC. The complete variable domain, with remaining parts taken from reference TRBV30 and TRBJ2-5, reads SQTIHQWPATLVQPVGSPLSLECTVEGTSNPNLYWYRQAAGRGLQLLFYSVGIGQISSEVPQNLSASRPQDRQFILSSKKLLLSDSGFYLCAWKGGLETQYFGPGTRLLVL.

The J gene is TRBJ2-7, the V gene TRBV11-3, with TRBD1 identical over 9 bases. The V gene's germline CDR1 is SGHNT and CDR2 YENEEA. After removal of 4 bases from V and 4 bases from J, the junction contained 8 bases not matched to a gene. The CDR3 runs 15 residues. For the CDR3, the DNA is TGTGCCAGCAGCTACCTCAGGGACAGGGAGTACGAGCAGTACTTC. It encodes CASSYLRDREYEQYF. Using reference TRBV11-3 and TRBJ2-7 for the parts outside the CDR3, the full variable domain is EAGVVQSPRYKIIEKKQPVAFWCNPISGHNTLYWYLQNLGQGPELLIRYENEEAVDDSQLPKDRFSAERLKGVDSTLKIQPAELGDSAVYLCASSYLRDREYEQYFGPGTRLTVT.

This chain uses TRBV10-1 with TRBJ2-7; weak D call: TRBD1 (6 bases). The CDR3 has 14 residues. The V gene lost 5 bases and the J gene lost 3 bases, with 14 bases spanning the gap. Germline CDR1 reads WNHNN; CDR2 reads SYGVQD (reference sequence). In nucleotides, the CDR3 is TGCGCCAGCAGTACCGAAACAGGGTTCTACGAGCAGTACTTC. Its protein is CASSTETGFYEQYF.

Details on this clone: One end of the junction is discordant with germline, which a read error may explain. The V and J genes are TRBV28 and TRBJ2-7; weak D call: TRBD2 (6 bases). Germline-derived CDR1 and CDR2 are MDHEN and SYDVKM. This CDR3 comprises 11 residues. CDR3 in amino acids: CASRAGTGVDF. CDR3 nucleotide sequence: TGTGCCAGCAGGGCCGGGACTGGGGTGGACTTC.

The chain carries TRBV24-1 and TRBJ2-3, with 9 nucleotides matching TRBD1. V lost 5 bases to trimming and J lost 5 bases; unmatched junction nucleotides: 4. This CDR3 has 14 amino acids. The germline CDR1 and CDR2 sequences are KGHDR and SFDVKD. CDR3 sequence (DNA): TGTGCCACCAGTGGGACAGGGGAGGGAGATACGCAGTATTTT. Its protein is CATSGTGEGDTQYF.

The V gene is TRBV24-1, the J gene TRBJ2-5, with 11 bases aligning to TRBD2. The trim removed 4 bases at V and 4 bases at J, leaving 4 bases unmatched. The CDR3 has 15 residues. Per the germline V gene, CDR1 is KGHDR and CDR2 is SFDVKD. The CDR3 nucleotides are TGTGCCACCAGTGACCTCGGACTAGCGGGAGAGACCCAGTACTTC. Amino acid sequence: CATSDLGLAGETQYF.

The chain is built from TRBV12-3 or TRBV12-4 and TRBJ1-1, with D possibly being TRBD1 (5 bases). Trimming stripped 5 bases from V and 4 bases from J, with 11 bases between. This CDR3 has 13 amino acids. CDR3 amino acids: CASSPFGGTEAFF. The CDR3 nucleotides read TGTGCCAGCAGTCCCTTCGGGGGCACTGAAGCTTTCTTT.

The rearrangement uses TRBV6-6 and TRBJ2-5, with D possibly being TRBD1 (5 bases). From germline, CDR1 is MNHNY and CDR2 SVGAGI (reference sequence). Trimming stripped 8 bases from V and 2 bases from J, with 9 bases between. The CDR3 is 12 amino acids. CDR3 sequence (DNA): TGTGCCAGCGGGCGGACACAAGAGACCCAGTACTTC. Translated: CASGRTQETQYF.

The chain recombines TRBV11-2 with TRBJ1-2; D not certain. Trimming pared 0 bases from V and 2 bases from J, leaving 7 bases between. The CDR3 is 14 amino acids. Per the germline V gene, CDR1 is SGHAT and CDR2 is FQNNGV. The CDR3: CASSLDRVNYGYTF. The CDR3 DNA reads TGTGCCAGCAGCTTAGATAGGGTAAACTATGGCTACACCTTC.

The rearrangement links TRBV2 to TRBJ1-2, with D perhaps matching TRBD1 (5 bases). Germline values: CDR1 SNHLY, CDR2 FYNNEI. V lost 5 bases, J lost 8 bases, and 18 bases lay in between. CDR3 length equals 14 residues. The CDR3 sequence is CASSTVGHPRGYTF. DNA for the CDR3: TGTGCCAGCAGTACCGTAGGACATCCCCGCGGCTACACCTTC.

This clone was observed a handful of times. The V gene is TRBV9, the J gene TRBJ2-7; 7 bases line up with TRBD1. The CDR3 is made up of 13 amino acids. Germline CDR1 SGDLS, CDR2 YYNGEE. The V and J ends lost 0 bases and 12 bases, in that order; junction bases with no gene match: 9. The chain's CDR3 is CASSVGTGMSLYF. CDR3 bases: TGTGCCAGCAGCGTAGGGACAGGAATGTCTCTGTACTTC.

This chain links TRBV7-3 with TRBJ2-1, with D perhaps TRBD2 (7 bases). This CDR3 contains 14 residues. Looked up from germline, CDR1 is SGHTA and CDR2 is FQGTGA. Deletions cut 3 bases from V and 8 bases from J, with 14 bases between. As DNA, the CDR3 is TGTGCCAGCAGCTTGGGAGGGGGAATTGATGAGCAGTTCTTC. Amino acid sequence: CASSLGGGIDEQFF.

This clone has a single count. The V gene is TRBV3-1 (or the pseudogene TRBV3-2), the J gene TRBJ2-1; 9 nucleotides agree with TRBD2. The CDR3 has 13 residues. Germline CDR1 LGHDT, CDR2 YNNKEL (reference sequence). With V trimmed by 6 bases and J by 4 bases, 1 base remained unmatched. CDR3 sequence reads: CASRGLAYNEQFF. DNA for the CDR3: TGTGCCAGCAGGGGACTAGCTTACAATGAGCAGTTCTTC.

The chain carries TRBV10-3 and TRBJ1-3, with D possibly TRBD1 on 5 matching bases. There are 12 residues in the CDR3. CDR1 and CDR2 (germline): ENHRY, SYGVKD. V was cut by 10 bases and J by 3 bases, with 10 bases left in between. The CDR3 region is CATQTVGNTIYF. DNA of the CDR3: TGTGCCACTCAGACAGTTGGAAACACCATATATTTT.

This sequence joins TRBV20-1 and TRBJ1-2; 9 bases line up with TRBD1. This CDR3 is built from 13 residues. The germline CDR1 and CDR2 sequences are DFQATT and SNEGSKA (reference sequence). Germline trimming cut 3 bases from V and 7 bases from J; bases unmatched to any gene: 6. In DNA, the CDR3 is TGCAGTGCTAGTCATAGACAGGGGGGTGGCTACACCTTC. Amino acid sequence: CSASHRQGGGYTF.

CDR3 amino acids: CASSAGTSGYDTQYF. In DNA, the CDR3 is TGTGCCAGCAGTGCCGGGACTAGCGGTTACGATACGCAGTATTTT. This chain connects TRBV5-4 to TRBJ2-3, with 11 bases that match TRBD2. There are 15 residues in the CDR3. Germline trimming cut 5 bases from V and 6 bases from J; bases unmatched to any gene: 8. Germline V gene data show CDR1 as SGHNT and CDR2 as YYREEE (reference sequence).

The V gene is TRBV18, the J gene TRBJ2-2; no definite D call. The CDR3 contains 14 residues. The germline V and J ends were trimmed by 1 base and 3 bases, with 6 bases remaining between them. Germline V lookup: CDR1 KGHSH, CDR2 LQKENI. The CDR3 is CASSPRSDTGELFF. CDR3 coding DNA: TGTGCCAGCTCACCACGTTCCGACACCGGGGAGCTGTTTTTT.

The chain carries TRBV2 and TRBJ2-7; D possibly corresponds to TRBD1 (6 bases). V was shortened by 2 bases and J by 3 bases, with 17 bases between the two germline ends. Germline CDR1 reads SNHLY; CDR2 reads FYNNEI. The CDR3 covers 16 residues. The CDR3 DNA reads as TGTGCCAGCAGTGAATACAGGGAAATACTTCGCTACGAGCAGTACTTC. Translating gives CASSEYREILRYEQYF. Together with reference TRBV2 and TRBJ2-7, the CDR3 gives the full variable domain: EPEVTQTPSHQVTQMGQEVILRCVPISNHLYFYWYRQILGQKVEFLVSFYNNEISEKSEIFDDQFSVERPDGSNFTLKIRSTKLEDSAMYFCASSEYREILRYEQYFGPGTRLTVT.

The rearrangement uses TRBV28 and TRBJ2-5; 11 bases fit TRBD2. This CDR3 contains 14 residues. Germline CDR1 and CDR2: MDHEN and SYDVKM. V was clipped by 5 bases and J by 4 bases; unmatched bases: 3. CDR3 loop: CASSPGTSGETQYF. Written as DNA, the CDR3 is TGTGCCAGCAGTCCAGGGACTAGCGGAGAGACCCAGTACTTC.

The V and J genes are TRBV10-3 and TRBJ2-5; D not certain. The germline gives CDR1 ENHRY, CDR2 SYGVKD. V was shortened by 0 bases and J by 4 bases, with 12 bases between the two germline ends. The CDR3 extends over 15 amino acids. The CDR3 loop is CAISESVAKAETQYF. The DNA for the CDR3 is TGTGCCATCAGTGAGTCCGTAGCCAAGGCAGAGACCCAGTACTTC.

The V and J genes are TRBV5-1 and TRBJ2-1; D is possibly TRBD1 (7 bases). The CDR3 is 13 amino acids. With 4 bases removed from V and 8 bases from J, the gap between germline ends came to 13 bases. The germline V gene encodes CDR1 SGHRS and CDR2 YFSETQ. DNA of the CDR3: TGCGCCAGCAGCCCCGGCAGGGGGGATGAGCAGTTCTTC. Translated, it gives CASSPGRGDEQFF.

By its share, this clone is medium-sized. The chain's CDR3 is CASRDRERSGNTIYF. The CDR3 nucleotides read TGTGCCAGCAGAGACAGGGAGAGGTCTGGAAACACCATATATTTT. The chain couples TRBV6-5 to TRBJ1-3, with 7 bases aligning to TRBD1. Germline CDR1 is MNHEY and CDR2 is SVGAGI. This CDR3 contains 15 residues. V was clipped by 6 bases and J by 1 base; unmatched bases: 6.

The chain uses TRBV6-5 and TRBJ2-2; D is unclear. V shed 1 base and J shed 0 bases, with 9 bases lying between them. The CDR3 runs 16 residues. Germline CDR1 MNHEY, CDR2 SVGAGI. CDR3 region: CASSYWAASNTGELFF. For the CDR3, the DNA is TGTGCCAGCAGTTACTGGGCAGCTTCGAACACCGGGGAGCTGTTTTTT.